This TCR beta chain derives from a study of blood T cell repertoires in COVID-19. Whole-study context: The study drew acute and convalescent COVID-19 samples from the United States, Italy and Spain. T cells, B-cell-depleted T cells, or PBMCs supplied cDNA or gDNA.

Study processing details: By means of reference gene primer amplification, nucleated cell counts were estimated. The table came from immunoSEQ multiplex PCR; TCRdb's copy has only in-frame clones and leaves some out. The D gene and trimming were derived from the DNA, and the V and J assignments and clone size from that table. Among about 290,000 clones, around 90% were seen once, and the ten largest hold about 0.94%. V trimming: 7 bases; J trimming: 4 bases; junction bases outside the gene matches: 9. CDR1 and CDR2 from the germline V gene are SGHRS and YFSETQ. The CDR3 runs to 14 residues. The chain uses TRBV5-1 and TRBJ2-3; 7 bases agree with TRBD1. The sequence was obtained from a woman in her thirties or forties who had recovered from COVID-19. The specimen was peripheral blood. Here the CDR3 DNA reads TGCGCCAGCCGGCCCGGGACAGCGTCAGATACGCAGTATTTT. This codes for CASRPGTASDTQYF. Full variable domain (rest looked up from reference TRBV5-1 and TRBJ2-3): KAGVTQTPRYLIKTRGQQVTLSCSPISGHRSVSWYQQTPGQGLQFLFEYFSETQRNKGNFPGRFSGRQFSNSRSEMNVSTLELGDSALYLCASRPGTASDTQYFGPGTRLTVL.